A single sample gave rise to the 29 T cell receptor beta chains below, sequenced in a study of blood T cell repertoires in COVID-19. The repertoire was sequenced with immunoSEQ multiplex PCR; TCRdb's copy has only in-frame clones and lacks some. The sample includes about 260,000 clones, around nine tenths of them seen just once. The sequencing sample was made of peripheral blood. The receptors were sampled from a man aged 35 to 55 with active or convalescent COVID-19.

The rearrangement joins TRBV29-1 to TRBJ1-1; the D is unclear. The CDR3 runs to 13 residues. Germline V gene sequence: CDR1 SQVTM, CDR2 ANQGSEA. The germline V and J ends were trimmed by 7 bases and 3 bases, with 15 bases remaining between them. The CDR3 reads CSAELQTYTEAFF. The CDR3 DNA is TGCAGCGCCGAGTTACAGACGTACACTGAAGCTTTCTTT. The full variable domain, rest sourced from reference TRBV29-1 and TRBJ1-1, is SAVISQKPSRDICQRGTSLTIQCQVDSQVTMMFWYRQQPGQSLTLIATANQGSEATYESGFVIDKFPISRPNLTFSTLTVSNMSPEDSSIYLCSAELQTYTEAFFGQGTRLTVV.

J is TRBJ2-7 and V is TRBV4-1; no clear D. The CDR3 spans 16 residues. CDR1 and CDR2 from the germline V gene are MGHRA and YSYEKL. Between the trimmed V and J ends, which lost 4 bases and 0 bases, there was a span of 16 bases. In DNA, the CDR3 is TGCGCCAGCAGCCCCTTGGCGGAGCAAAGCTCCTACGAGCAGTACTTC. It specifies CASSPLAEQSSYEQYF.

CDR3 residues: CASSGTGVLEQYF. The CDR3 DNA reads TGTGCCAGCAGTGGGACAGGGGTTCTCGAGCAGTACTTC. The chain links TRBV27 to TRBJ2-7; 10 bases fit TRBD1. This CDR3 has 13 amino acids. The germline CDR1 and CDR2 sequences are MNHEY and SMNVEV (reference sequence). After removal of 5 bases from V and 6 bases from J, the junction contained 4 bases not matched to a gene.

The chain carries TRBV28 and TRBJ1-5; 8 positions agree with TRBD1. Trimming at V came to 3 bases and at J to 5 bases, leaving 6 bases not matched to a gene. The CDR3 is 15 amino acids. Looked up from germline, CDR1 is MDHEN and CDR2 is SYDVKM. The CDR3 loop is CASSFPDRGYQPQHF. The CDR3 DNA sequence: TGTGCCAGCAGTTTTCCCGACAGGGGATATCAGCCCCAGCATTTT.

This clone has only one observation. The genes are TRBV4-1 and TRBJ2-5; 9 nucleotides agree with TRBD1. V dropped 3 bases and J dropped 5; count of bases not matched to a gene: 10. This CDR3 spans 16 amino acids. CDR1 and CDR2 (germline): MGHRA, YSYEKL. The CDR3 nucleotides read TGCGCCAGCAGCCAGGCAGGACAGGGGAACGTCGAGACCCAGTACTTC. Protein product: CASSQAGQGNVETQYF.

The V call is TRBV28, the J call TRBJ2-3; 7 nucleotides line up with TRBD1. There are 14 residues in the CDR3. J was trimmed by 2 bases and V by 6 bases; bases with no gene match: 5. Germline CDR1 MDHEN, CDR2 SYDVKM. CDR3 nucleotide sequence: TGTGCCAGCAGCCTAGACAGGGTCACAGATACGCAGTATTTT. The encoded protein is CASSLDRVTDTQYF.

The chain recombines TRBV5-1 with TRBJ2-2; 10 bases line up with TRBD1. Trimming at V came to 2 bases and at J to 5 bases, leaving 6 bases not matched to a gene. The CDR3 sequence is 16 residues long. From germline, CDR1 is SGHRS and CDR2 YFSETQ. CDR3 in amino acids: CASSLWTGGNTGELFF. In DNA, the CDR3 is TGCGCCAGCAGCTTATGGACAGGGGGAAATACCGGGGAGCTGTTTTTT.

The chain combines TRBV27 with TRBJ2-7, with 8 bases aligning to TRBD2. The CDR3 extends over 13 amino acids. The V gene's germline CDR1 is MNHEY and CDR2 SMNVEV (reference sequence). With 7 bases clipped from V and 4 bases from J, the junction kept 6 bases outside the gene matches. The DNA of the CDR3 is TGTGCCAGCATGCGGGGGGCGCGGTACGAGCAGTACTTC. It yields the protein CASMRGARYEQYF.

The CDR3 coding sequence is TGTGCCAGCAGTTACTCCGGGACTAGTCCAGGGGGAGAGACCCAGTACTTC. Encoded protein: CASSYSGTSPGGETQYF. V usage is TRBV2 and J usage is TRBJ2-5; tentatively, D is TRBD2 (8 bases). Germline values: CDR1 SNHLY, CDR2 FYNNEI. The CDR3 runs to 17 residues. Deletions cut 5 bases from V and 4 bases from J, with 23 bases between. Combining the CDR3 with reference TRBV2 and TRBJ2-5 gives the whole variable domain EPEVTQTPSHQVTQMGQEVILRCVPISNHLYFYWYRQILGQKVEFLVSFYNNEISEKSEIFDDQFSVERPDGSNFTLKIRSTKLEDSAMYFCASSYSGTSPGGETQYFGPGTRLLVL.

The chain couples TRBV30 to TRBJ2-2; 10 positions agree with TRBD2. Trimming removed 5 bases from V and 7 bases from J; junction bases left unmatched: 10. CDR1 GTSNPN and CDR2 SVGIG come from the germline V gene (reference sequence). The CDR3 covers 15 residues. The CDR3 bases are TGTGCCTGGGAAGGAGCGGGGGGGAAGGGCGGGGAGCTGTTTTTT. Its translation: CAWEGAGGKGGELFF. The variable domain in full, with the rest retrieved from reference TRBV30 and TRBJ2-2, is SQTIHQWPATLVQPVGSPLSLECTVEGTSNPNLYWYRQAAGRGLQLLFYSVGIGQISSEVPQNLSASRPQDRQFILSSKKLLLSDSGFYLCAWEGAGGKGGELFFGEGSRLTVL.

The J gene is TRBJ1-6, the V gene TRBV6-5, with D possibly being TRBD1 (6 bases). Trimming left V 5 bases short and J 7 bases short, with 12 bases between. The CDR3 runs to 14 residues. Germline loops: CDR1 MNHEY, CDR2 SVGAGI. CDR3 bases: TGTGCCAGCAGTCCAGGGGAACTAAATTCACCCCTCCACTTT. This gives the protein CASSPGELNSPLHF.

The V call is TRBV7-3, the J call TRBJ2-5, with 8 positions matching TRBD2. Germline CDR1 reads SGHTA; CDR2 reads FQGTGA. This CDR3 has 16 residues. V was pared by 3 bases and J by 2 bases, with 8 bases of the junction left unmatched. The CDR3, as DNA: TGTGCCAGCAGCTTGGGGACTAGGCGGGGGCAAGAGACCCAGTACTTC. It codes for CASSLGTRRGQETQYF.

The rearrangement joins TRBV16 to TRBJ2-6; D is uncertain. Germline V CDR1 and CDR2: KGHSY, FQNENV. The V gene lost 7 bases and the J gene lost 0 bases, with 10 bases spanning the gap. This CDR3 comprises 15 residues. DNA of the CDR3: TGTGCCAGCAACCCAGGCCACTCTGGGGCCAACGTCCTGACTTTC. It specifies CASNPGHSGANVLTF.

CDR3 region: CASSIEGAYTDTQYF. Written as DNA, the CDR3 is TGTGCCAGTAGTATTGAGGGGGCGTACACAGATACGCAGTATTTT. The chain is built from TRBV19 and TRBJ2-3; TRBD1 matches at 7 bases. This CDR3 contains 15 residues. V trimming: 3 bases; J trimming: 2 bases; junction bases outside the gene matches: 5. Germline V lookup: CDR1 LNHDA, CDR2 SQIVND (reference sequence).

The chain combines TRBV9 with TRBJ2-1; TRBD2 aligns across 9 bases. Germline trimming cut 1 base from V and 9 bases from J; bases unmatched to any gene: 5. The CDR3 spans 14 residues. Germline loops: CDR1 SGDLS, CDR2 YYNGEE. CDR3 sequence: CASSVRLAGIEQFF. The CDR3 region has the DNA TGTGCCAGCAGCGTAAGGCTAGCGGGAATTGAGCAGTTCTTC.

The rearrangement joins TRBV19 to TRBJ2-2, with 7 bases that match TRBD1. CDR3 length equals 14 residues. Germline loops: CDR1 LNHDA, CDR2 SQIVND (reference sequence). DNA for the CDR3: TGTGACATCGAGGGGGCTTCGGGCACCGGGGAGCTGTTTTTT. Protein product: CDIEGASGTGELFF.

CDR3 amino acids: CASSLGGPSEAFF. The CDR3, as DNA: TGTGCCAGCAGCTTAGGAGGGCCTTCTGAAGCTTTCTTT. The V and J genes are TRBV7-3 and TRBJ1-1, with unresolved D. With 2 bases removed from V and 6 bases from J, the gap between germline ends came to 10 bases. The CDR3 runs 13 residues. Germline V lookup: CDR1 SGHTA, CDR2 FQGTGA.

The chain recombines TRBV5-5 with TRBJ2-1; D remains ambiguous. The CDR3 totals 12 residues. Trimming removed 3 bases at V and 10 bases at J, with 11 bases between. The germline CDR1 and CDR2 sequences are SGHKS and YYEKEE (reference sequence). The CDR3 nucleotides are TGTGCCAGCAGCTCACTACCCCTAGAGCAGTTCTTC. Residues: CASSSLPLEQFF.

This clone was detected once. The CDR3: CASSGSGTGGLETQYF. CDR3 bases: TGTGCCAGCAGCGGCTCCGGGACAGGGGGCTTAGAGACCCAGTACTTC. The gene calls are TRBV9 and TRBJ2-5; 12 bases are a match to TRBD1. CDR3 length: 16 amino acids. Trimming took 3 bases from V and 4 from J; bases not matched to a gene: 7. CDR1 and CDR2 (germline): SGDLS, YYNGEE.

This chain connects TRBV30 to TRBJ1-5, with 8 bases lining up with TRBD1. From germline, CDR1 is GTSNPN and CDR2 SVGIG (reference sequence). Losses at the gene ends were 0 bases for V and 3 bases for J; bases not matched to a gene: 1. CDR3 length: 14 amino acids. The CDR3: CAWSVQGDNQPQHF. CDR3 DNA sequence: TGTGCCTGGAGTGTACAGGGGGACAATCAGCCCCAGCATTTT.

The CDR3 loop reads CASSALAGVNNEQFF. CDR3 nucleotide sequence: TGTGCCAGCAGTGCCCTAGCGGGAGTTAACAATGAGCAGTTCTTC. The V call is TRBV25-1, the J call TRBJ2-1; 10 nucleotides match TRBD2. There are 15 residues in the CDR3. J lost 5 bases, V lost 4 bases, and 5 bases had no gene match. CDR1 MGHDK and CDR2 SYGVNS come from the germline V gene. The full variable domain, with the rest looked up from reference TRBV25-1 and TRBJ2-1, is EADIYQTPRYLVIGTGKKITLECSQTMGHDKMYWYQQDPGMELHLIHYSYGVNSTEKGDLSSESTVSRIRTEHFPLTLESARPSHTSQYLCASSALAGVNNEQFFGPGTRLTVL.

V is TRBV9 and J is TRBJ2-1; tentative D call: TRBD2 (5 bases). In germline, CDR1 is SGDLS, CDR2 YYNGEE. There are 14 residues in the CDR3. The V end was cut by 0 bases, the J end by 7 bases, with 11 bases between. Here the CDR3 reads CASSVGGSVNEQFF. The CDR3 bases are TGTGCCAGCAGCGTAGGTGGGAGTGTTAATGAGCAGTTCTTC.

This chain links TRBV20-1 with TRBJ1-6; D gene uncertain. The length of the CDR3 is 15 residues. CDR1 and CDR2 from the germline V gene are DFQATT and SNEGSKA (reference sequence). Trimming left V 3 bases short and J 9 bases short, with 18 bases between. CDR3 nucleotide sequence: TGCAGTGCTAGTCTGGGTCCAACGGGTCTTTCACCCCTCCACTTT. Its protein is CSASLGPTGLSPLHF.

The chain links TRBV7-9 to TRBJ2-5; 8 nucleotides match TRBD2. The CDR3 is made up of 16 amino acids. J was trimmed by 5 bases and V by 4 bases; bases with no gene match: 12. Germline values: CDR1 SEHNR, CDR2 FQNEAQ (reference sequence). The CDR3 protein is CASSSEKRGPWETQYF. For the CDR3, the DNA is TGTGCCAGCAGCTCAGAGAAGCGGGGGCCTTGGGAGACCCAGTACTTC.

As DNA, the CDR3 is TGTGCCAGTAGTCCCGGGACAGGGGGGATCGAGACCCAGTACTTC. Protein: CASSPGTGGIETQYF. The chain employs TRBV19 and TRBJ2-5; the match to TRBD1 covers 11 bases. The V gene end was trimmed by 5 bases and the J gene end by 5 bases; junction bases not matched to a gene: 7. The CDR3 extends over 15 amino acids. Germline CDR1 LNHDA, CDR2 SQIVND (reference sequence).

The chain employs TRBV19 and TRBJ1-6; TRBD1 might be the D (5 bases). CDR1 and CDR2 from the germline V gene are LNHDA and SQIVND (reference sequence). Trimming took off 5 bases at V and 10 bases at J, with 12 bases between the two ends. CDR3 length: 13 amino acids. The CDR3 here is CASSEGEGSPLHF. The CDR3 DNA sequence: TGTGCCAGTAGTGAAGGGGAAGGATCACCCCTCCACTTT.

J is TRBJ2-5 and V is TRBV18, with D possibly TRBD1 on 5 matching bases. Per the germline V gene, CDR1 is KGHSH and CDR2 is LQKENI. Trimming stripped 1 base from V and 0 bases from J, with 6 bases between. CDR3 length: 14 amino acids. Written as DNA, the CDR3 is TGTGCCAGCTCACCACAGGGGAACCAAGAGACCCAGTACTTC. It translates to CASSPQGNQETQYF.

The chain employs TRBV6-1 and TRBJ1-4; perhaps TRBD1 as D (5 bases). The CDR3 extends over 15 amino acids. V was pared by 3 bases and J by 5 bases, with 13 bases between. Germline-derived CDR1 and CDR2 are MNHNS and SASEGT. This CDR3 reads CASSDYRGWNEKLFF. CDR3 in DNA: TGTGCCAGCAGTGATTATAGGGGATGGAATGAAAAACTGTTTTTT.

V gene TRBV7-3 combines with J gene TRBJ2-3; 15 bases line up with TRBD2. Trimming took 1 base from V and 2 from J; bases not matched to a gene: 7. Germline CDR1 SGHTA, CDR2 FQGTGA. The CDR3 is 19 residues long. Here the CDR3 reads CASSLSSGLAGGNTDTQYF. The DNA of the CDR3 is TGTGCCAGCAGCTTAAGTTCGGGACTAGCGGGGGGAAACACAGATACGCAGTATTTT.